This T cell receptor beta chain was identified in a study of T cells in Graves' hyperthyroidism and ophthalmopathy. Germline V gene lookup returns CDR1 SEHNR and CDR2 FQNEAQ (reference sequence). There are 14 residues in the CDR3. V was shortened by 5 bases and J by 4 bases, with 14 bases between the two germline ends. Researchers took RNA transcripts and amplified the TCR beta CDR3 regions from them. TCR CDR3 regions were first amplified by RT-PCR with HTBI primers. From the multiplex PCR reads, TCRdb called clonotypes with MiXCR, one entry per CDR3 protein. Of 300,000 to 450,000 distinct CDR3 sequences in the sample, approximately 14% were seen once.

The rearrangement uses TRBV7-9 and TRBJ1-2, with D hard to call. The sequencing sample was made of blood. The source of this sequence is a woman under 30 with Graves' hyperthyroidism that later progressed to Graves' ophthalmopathy. CDR3 in DNA: TGTGCCAGCAGCCTCCCATACATCTTCTATGGCTACACCTTC. Residues: CASSLPYIFYGYTF.